The 5 T cell receptor beta chains listed next were all sequenced from one sample in a study of shared clonotypes between healthy human individuals. The assay was immunoSEQ multiplex PCR, and TCRdb's table has in-frame clones only and misses some. This sample has some 2 million clones, with approximately 94% found just once. Naive CD8 isolation took CD45RO-negative cells positively selected for CCR7 and excluded terminally differentiated effector memory CD45RA+ cells. What was sequenced was naive CD8+ T cells sorted from blood. These receptors were collected from a man younger than 35 in good health.

The CDR3 spells CASSQDGRLQYTGELFF. In nucleotides, the CDR3 is TGCGCCAGCAGCCAAGATGGAAGATTACAGTACACCGGGGAGCTGTTTTTT. The rearrangement joins TRBV4-3 to TRBJ2-2; D not certain. Germline V lookup: CDR1 LGHNA, CDR2 YSLEER. The CDR3 covers 17 residues. V was clipped by 0 bases and J by 3 bases, with 14 bases between them.

About this clone: The junction departs from the called germline gene at one end, perhaps through a read error. This chain uses TRBV12-5 with TRBJ1-4; D is ambiguous. The CDR3 covers 11 residues. The germline gives CDR1 LGHNT, CDR2 FRNRAP. The CDR3 here is CASGLGRKTVF. CDR3 nucleotide sequence: TGTGCTAGTGGTTTAGGAAGAAAAACTGTTTTT.

J is TRBJ1-4 and V is TRBV13, with D unclear. The length of the CDR3 is 14 residues. The V and J ends lost 4 bases and 8 bases respectively, with 14 bases between them. Germline loops: CDR1 PRHDT, CDR2 FYEKMQ (reference sequence). The CDR3 loop is CASSSREGKEKLFF. The CDR3 DNA reads TGTGCCAGCAGCTCGAGGGAGGGAAAGGAAAAACTGTTTTTT.

Points on this clone: Other DNA sequences in the sample encode the same CDR3. The CDR3 protein is CASSQDQGETQYF. The DNA for the CDR3 is TGCGCCAGCAGCCAAGATCAGGGAGAGACCCAGTACTTC. The V gene is TRBV4-3, the J gene TRBJ2-5; a weak D match, TRBD1 (5 bases). Germline-derived CDR1 and CDR2 are LGHNA and YSLEER. This CDR3 is built from 13 residues. V was trimmed by 0 bases and J by 4 bases, leaving 6 bases between them.

The V gene is TRBV20-1, the J gene TRBJ2-7; no clear D. The V gene lost 6 bases and the J gene lost 4 bases, with 10 bases spanning the gap. The CDR3 is 11 residues long. CDR1 is DFQATT, CDR2 SNEGSKA, per germline (reference sequence). CDR3 region: CSAPQIYEQYF. The CDR3 DNA sequence: TGCAGTGCCCCGCAGATTTACGAGCAGTACTTC.